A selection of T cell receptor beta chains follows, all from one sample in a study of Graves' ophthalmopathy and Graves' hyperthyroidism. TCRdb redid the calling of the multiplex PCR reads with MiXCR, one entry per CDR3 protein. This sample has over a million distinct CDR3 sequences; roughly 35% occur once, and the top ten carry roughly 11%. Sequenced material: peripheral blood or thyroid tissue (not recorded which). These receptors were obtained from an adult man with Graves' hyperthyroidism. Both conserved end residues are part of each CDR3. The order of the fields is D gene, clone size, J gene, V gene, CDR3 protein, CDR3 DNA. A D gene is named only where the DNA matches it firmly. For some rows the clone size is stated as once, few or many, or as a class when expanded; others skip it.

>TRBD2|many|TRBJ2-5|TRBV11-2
CASSQGLMETQYF
TGTGCCAGCAGCCAGGGACTAATGGAGACCCAGTACTTC
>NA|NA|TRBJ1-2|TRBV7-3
CASGIGQPNYGYTF
TGTGCCAGCGGCATCGGACAACCTAACTATGGCTACACCTTC
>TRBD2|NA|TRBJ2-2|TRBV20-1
CSARGSGSVELFF
TGCAGTGCTAGGGGTAGCGGGAGTGTGGAGCTGTTTTTT
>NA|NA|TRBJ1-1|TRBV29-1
CSVGEGTGGLFF
NA
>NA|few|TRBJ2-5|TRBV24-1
CATGDLMETQYF
TGTGCCACCGGTGATTTGATGGAGACCCAGTACTTC
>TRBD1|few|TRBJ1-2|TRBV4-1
CASSQAPGGNYGYTF
TGCGCCAGCAGCCAAGCTCCAGGGGGCAACTATGGCTACACCTTC
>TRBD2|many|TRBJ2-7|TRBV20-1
CSAPPGTRAYEQYF
TGCAGTGCGCCACCCGGGACTAGAGCCTACGAGCAGTACTTC
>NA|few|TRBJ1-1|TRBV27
CASMYGVRTEAFF
TGTGCCAGCATGTACGGGGTGAGGACTGAAGCTTTCTTT
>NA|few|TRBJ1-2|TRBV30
CAWRPGPNYGYTF
TGTGCCTGGAGACCAGGGCCTAACTATGGCTACACCTTC
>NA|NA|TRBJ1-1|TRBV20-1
CSAARGGNTEAFF
TGCAGTGCTGCACGGGGGGGGAACACTGAAGCTTTCTTT
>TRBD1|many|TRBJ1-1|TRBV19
CASSLRTGDTEAFF
TGTGCCAGTAGTCTCCGGACAGGGGACACTGAAGCTTTCTTT
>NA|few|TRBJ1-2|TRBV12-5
CASSLDLTDSSGTF
TGTGCCAGCAGTTTAGACTTGACCGACTCATCTGGCACCTTC
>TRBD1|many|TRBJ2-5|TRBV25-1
CASSGDRMGF
TGTGCCAGCAGTGGGGACAGGATGGGCTTC
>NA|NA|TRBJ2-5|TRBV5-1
CASSQEGGALETQYF
TGCGCCAGCAGCCAAGAAGGGGGGGCCTTGGAGACCCAGTACTTC
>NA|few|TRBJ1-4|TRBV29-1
CSAAKGGEKLFF
TGCAGCGCGGCTAAAGGAGGGGAAAAACTGTTTTTT
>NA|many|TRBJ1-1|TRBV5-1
CASSFRKGAGTEAFF
TGCGCCAGCAGCTTCCGGAAGGGTGCCGGGACTGAAGCTTTCTTT
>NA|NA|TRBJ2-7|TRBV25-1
CSSSGGTYEQYF
TGTTCCAGCAGTGGGGGCACCTACGAGCAGTACTTC
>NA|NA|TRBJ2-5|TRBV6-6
CASSLRLGETQYF
TGTGCCAGCAGTCTCCGGCTTGGGGAGACCCAGTACTTC
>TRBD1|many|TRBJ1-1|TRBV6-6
CASRYTGTGGTEAFF
TGTGCCAGCAGATATACCGGGACAGGGGGCACTGAAGCTTTCTTT
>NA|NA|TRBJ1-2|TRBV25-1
CASSEFPGRDRIGQSNGYTF
TGTGCCAGCAGTGAATTCCCGGGGCGGGACCGCATAGGGCAATCCAATGGCTACACCTTC
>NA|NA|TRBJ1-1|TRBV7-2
CASSFNTNTEAFF
TGTGCCAGCAGCTTCAACACGAACACTGAAGCTTTCTTT
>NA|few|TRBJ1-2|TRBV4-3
CASSQGRPSNLGWGYTF
TGCGCCAGCAGCCAAGGTCGCCCTTCAAATTTGGGTTGGGGCTACACCTTC
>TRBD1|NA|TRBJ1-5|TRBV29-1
CSVDRDRGPQHF
TGCAGCGTTGACCGGGACAGGGGGCCCCAGCATTTT
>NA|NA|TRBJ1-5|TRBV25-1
CASSASGVGLNQPQHF
TGTGCCAGCAGTGCCTCGGGGGTTGGACTCAATCAGCCCCAGCATTTT
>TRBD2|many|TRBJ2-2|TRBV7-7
CASSPIAGVHTGELFF
TGTGCCAGCAGCCCGATAGCGGGAGTGCACACCGGGGAGCTGTTTTTT
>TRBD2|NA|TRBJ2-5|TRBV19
CASSTGLDQGTQYF
TGTGCCAGTAGTACGGGACTAGATCAGGGGACCCAGTACTTC
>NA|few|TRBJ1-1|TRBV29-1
CSVGRGNTEAFF
TGCAGTGTCGGGCGGGGGAACACTGAAGCTTTCTTT
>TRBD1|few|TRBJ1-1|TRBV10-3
CATKGHQGQGQSEAFF
TGTGCCACCAAGGGCCATCAGGGACAGGGGCAGAGTGAAGCTTTCTTT
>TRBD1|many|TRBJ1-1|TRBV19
CASTTNRDRLNTEAFF
TGTGCCAGTACCACTAACCGGGACAGACTGAACACTGAAGCTTTCTTT
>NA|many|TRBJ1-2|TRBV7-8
CASSLGSGIGYTF
TGTGCCAGCAGCTTAGGGAGTGGGATTGGCTACACCTTC
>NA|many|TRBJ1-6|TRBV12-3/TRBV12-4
CASTGSNSPLHF
TGTGCCAGCACGGGGAGTAATTCACCCCTCCACTTT
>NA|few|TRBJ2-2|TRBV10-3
CAISGVGEETNTGELFF
TGTGCCATCAGTGGGGTGGGGGAGGAAACGAACACCGGGGAGCTGTTTTTT
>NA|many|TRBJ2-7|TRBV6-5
CASRRNGGEQYF
TGTGCCAGCAGAAGGAATGGTGGAGAGCAGTACTTC
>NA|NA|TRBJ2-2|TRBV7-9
CASSQGAGWTGELFF
TGCGCCAGCAGCCAAGGGGCAGGGTGGACCGGGGAGCTGTTTTTT
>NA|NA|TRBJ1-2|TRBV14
CASSQEYKPSVYYGYTF
TGTGCCAGCAGCCAAGAATACAAGCCATCTGTCTACTATGGCTACACCTTC
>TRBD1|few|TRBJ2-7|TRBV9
CASSDRDREFYEQYF
TGTGCCAGCAGCGACCGGGACAGGGAGTTCTACGAGCAGTACTTC
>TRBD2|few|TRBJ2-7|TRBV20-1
CSSGLAGVLNEQYF
TGCAGTAGCGGACTAGCGGGAGTACTGAACGAGCAGTACTTC
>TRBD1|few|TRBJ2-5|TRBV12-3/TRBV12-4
CASSLEGQGLETQYF
TGTGCCAGCAGTTTAGAAGGACAGGGCCTGGAGACCCAGTACTTC
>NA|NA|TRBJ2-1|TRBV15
CATSRSLELRDEQFF
TGTGCCACCAGCAGGTCTTTGGAGCTAAGGGATGAGCAGTTCTTC
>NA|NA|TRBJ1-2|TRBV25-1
CASSAFRAGVGYTF
TGTGCCAGCAGTGCCTTCCGGGCCGGAGTAGGCTACACCTTC
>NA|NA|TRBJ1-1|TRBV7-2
CASSLRGNMNTEAFF
TGTGCCAGCAGTTTAAGGGGAAATATGAACACTGAAGCTTTCTTT